These 18 T cell receptor beta chains originate from one sample sequenced in a study of cytomegalovirus exposure and HLA in healthy donors. Profiling relied on immunoSEQ multiplex PCR, and the TCRdb table lists in-frame clones only, not all of them. Here the sample spans roughly 110,000 clones, about 88% being singletons. Sequencing input: PBMCs. These receptors all stem from a woman aged 18 to 35 in good health and CMV-seropositive.

The V call is TRBV27, the J call TRBJ1-3; D ambiguous. Germline V gene sequence: CDR1 MNHEY, CDR2 SMNVEV (reference sequence). V was clipped by 5 bases and J by 0 bases, with 20 bases between them. The CDR3 spans 18 residues. CDR3 coding DNA: TGTGCCAGCAGTCTAAGGGAGCCGACACAAAGCTCTGGAAACACCATATATTTT. Its translation is CASSLREPTQSSGNTIYF.

Only one count was recorded for this clone. The chain is built from TRBV29-1 and TRBJ2-7, with D possibly being TRBD1 (6 bases). The CDR3 loop spans 12 amino acids. Trimming took 7 bases from V and 0 from J, leaving 10 bases between them. The germline V gene has CDR1 SQVTM and CDR2 ANQGSEA. CDR3 bases: TGCAGCGCTAGGACAGCCTCCTACGAGCAGTACTTC. Translated, it gives CSARTASYEQYF.

The count of this clone is one. The chain is built from TRBV28 and TRBJ1-6; no reliable D call. CDR3 length: 18 amino acids. The germline gives CDR1 MDHEN, CDR2 SYDVKM. Trimming shortened V by 3 bases and J by 0 bases, and 15 bases separated the two germline ends. CDR3 amino acids: CASSLKGVTPSYNSPLHF. CDR3 bases: TGTGCCAGCAGTTTGAAAGGAGTTACTCCCTCCTATAATTCACCCCTCCACTTT. The full variable domain, completed using reference TRBV28 and TRBJ1-6, is DVKVTQSSRYLVKRTGEKVFLECVQDMDHENMFWYRQDPGLGLRLIYFSYDVKMKEKGDIPEGYSVSREKKERFSLILESASTNQTSMYLCASSLKGVTPSYNSPLHFGNGTRLTVT.

V usage is TRBV15 and J usage is TRBJ1-4, with 10 bases matching TRBD1. The CDR3 spans 16 residues. The V segment lost 1 base and the J segment 8 bases; nucleotides outside the gene matches: 7. Per germline, CDR1 LNHNV and CDR2 YYDKDF (reference sequence). This CDR3 is CATSRGGQGTKEKLFF. CDR3 nucleotides: TGTGCCACCAGCAGAGGGGGACAGGGGACAAAGGAAAAACTGTTTTTT. The full variable domain, rest sourced from reference TRBV15 and TRBJ1-4, is DAMVIQNPRYQVTQFGKPVTLSCSQTLNHNVMYWYQQKSSQAPKLLFHYYDKDFNNEADTPDNFQSRRPNTSFCFLDIRSPGLGDTAMYLCATSRGGQGTKEKLFFGSGTQLSVL.

V gene TRBV25-1 combines with J gene TRBJ2-7, with 7 bases identical to TRBD2. The germline gives CDR1 MGHDK, CDR2 SYGVNS. CDR3 size: 15 residues. V shed 5 bases, J shed 2 bases, and the junction held 9 bases outside the gene matches. The CDR3 region has the DNA TGTGCCAGCAGTTCCCATAGCGGGTCAGCCTACGAGCAGTACTTC. Its protein product is CASSSHSGSAYEQYF.

The V gene is TRBV7-2, the J gene TRBJ1-5, with D maybe TRBD1 (6 bases). CDR1 is SGHTA and CDR2 is FQGNSA in the germline V gene. This CDR3 contains 14 residues. Trimming took off 4 bases at V and 7 bases at J, with 14 bases between the two ends. CDR3 protein: CASSSLGGGQPQHF. CDR3 sequence (DNA): TGTGCCAGCAGCTCTTTAGGCGGGGGCCAGCCCCAGCATTTT.

This chain connects TRBV7-2 to TRBJ1-2; tentatively, D is TRBD1 (6 bases). V lost 5 bases, J lost 7 bases, and 11 bases lay in between. Germline V CDR1 and CDR2: SGHTA, FQGNSA. The CDR3 spans 12 residues. CDR3 loop: CASSISGVGYTF. The CDR3 DNA follows: TGTGCCAGCAGCATCTCAGGGGTTGGCTACACCTTC. Full variable domain (missing parts from reference TRBV7-2 and TRBJ1-2): GAGVSQSPSNKVTEKGKDVELRCDPISGHTALYWYRQSLGQGLEFLIYFQGNSAPDKSGLPSDRFSAERTGGSVSTLTIQRTQQEDSAVYLCASSISGVGYTFGSGTRLTVV.

The J gene is TRBJ2-2, the V gene TRBV11-2, with TRBD1 as a possible D gene (7 bases). Germline lookup yields CDR1 SGHAT and CDR2 FQNNGV. V dropped 5 bases and J dropped 5 bases, with 15 bases sitting between them. CDR3 size: 15 residues. The CDR3 protein is CASSPLTGRTGELFF. The CDR3 coding sequence is TGTGCCAGCAGCCCACTGACAGGGAGGACCGGGGAGCTGTTTTTT.

This chain joins TRBV2 and TRBJ1-4; D unclear. V was trimmed by 6 bases and J by 5 bases, leaving 10 bases between them. The CDR3 runs 13 residues. Germline CDR1 reads SNHLY; CDR2 reads FYNNEI. CDR3 nucleotides: TGTGCCAGCAGCGGTCCCCGGAATGAAAAACTGTTTTTT. It codes for CASSGPRNEKLFF.

This chain joins TRBV28 and TRBJ1-2; D is unclear. The germline V gene has CDR1 MDHEN and CDR2 SYDVKM. The V and J ends lost 2 bases and 4 bases respectively, with 11 bases between them. This CDR3 comprises 14 residues. CDR3: CASSLTAPAYGYTF. The DNA for the CDR3 is TGTGCCAGCAGTTTAACAGCCCCCGCCTATGGCTACACCTTC.

The V gene is TRBV10-3, the J gene TRBJ1-1; D is unclear. This CDR3 spans 13 amino acids. Germline assignment: CDR1 ENHRY and CDR2 SYGVKD. Trimming stripped 5 bases from V and 4 bases from J, with 11 bases between. The CDR3 loop reads CAISFGEGTEAFF. The DNA of the CDR3 is TGTGCCATCAGTTTTGGGGAGGGCACTGAAGCTTTCTTT.

The chain has TRBV19 and TRBJ1-5; TRBD1 agrees at 10 bases. The CDR3 is 18 amino acids. Trimming took 3 bases from V and 3 from J; bases not matched to a gene: 11. Germline values: CDR1 LNHDA, CDR2 SQIVND (reference sequence). The DNA for the CDR3 is TGTGCCAGTAGTATCGGGACAGGGGAGTTCATAGACAATCAGCCCCAGCATTTT. Its protein is CASSIGTGEFIDNQPQHF.

V and J are TRBV29-1 and TRBJ2-6; weak D call: TRBD1 (6 bases). CDR1 and CDR2 from the germline V gene are SQVTM and ANQGSEA. This CDR3 is 15 amino acids long. V lost 6 bases and J 0 bases, leaving 12 bases between the germline ends. CDR3 sequence reads: CSVAGADSGANVLTF. The CDR3 coding sequence is TGCAGCGTAGCAGGGGCCGACTCTGGGGCCAACGTCCTGACTTTC.

The chain employs TRBV28 and TRBJ1-6, with TRBD1 matching 11 bases. J lost 5 bases, V lost 3 bases, and 0 bases had no gene match. The CDR3 runs to 15 residues. Germline values: CDR1 MDHEN, CDR2 SYDVKM. CDR3 amino acids: CASSLDRGHNSPLHF. The DNA for the CDR3 is TGTGCCAGCAGTTTGGACAGGGGGCATAATTCACCCCTCCACTTT.

The V call is TRBV9, the J call TRBJ2-5; 9 bases agree with TRBD1. The CDR3 has 15 residues. Germline loops: CDR1 SGDLS, CDR2 YYNGEE. The junction had 9 bases not matched to a gene; V was cut back by 4 bases and J by 5 bases. The CDR3 sequence: CASSYTVGQGETQYF. As DNA, the CDR3 is TGTGCCAGCAGCTATACTGTGGGACAGGGCGAGACCCAGTACTTC.

V usage is TRBV28 and J usage is TRBJ1-4; 8 bases map to TRBD1. Germline assignment: CDR1 MDHEN and CDR2 SYDVKM. The CDR3 is made up of 14 amino acids. With V trimmed by 10 bases and J by 0 bases, 4 bases remained unmatched. The CDR3 sequence is CATWDRSTNEKLFF. CDR3 DNA: TGTGCCACTTGGGACAGGTCAACTAATGAAAAACTGTTTTTT.

The V and J genes are TRBV5-1 and TRBJ2-5, with 10 nucleotides matching TRBD1. The CDR3 loop spans 15 amino acids. Germline CDR1 and CDR2: SGHRS and YFSETQ. V lost 4 bases, J lost 2 bases, and 5 bases stayed unmatched. DNA of the CDR3: TGCGCCAGCAGCACGGGACAGGGGTTACAAGAGACCCAGTACTTC. Its protein product is CASSTGQGLQETQYF.

This chain joins TRBV7-2 and TRBJ1-2; possible D gene TRBD1, 6 bases. Looked up from germline, CDR1 is SGHTA and CDR2 is FQGNSA. V lost 4 bases and J lost 2, with 11 bases in between. The CDR3 is 14 residues long. The CDR3 reads CASSSPRGNYGYTF. The CDR3 coding sequence is TGTGCCAGCAGCTCCCCCAGGGGAAACTATGGCTACACCTTC.